The 18 T cell receptor beta chains reported below all come from one sample, sequenced in a study of regulatory T cells in long-lasting Graves disease. Sequencing libraries for TCR beta were prepared with iRepertoire HTBI primers and Arm-PCR of CDR3 regions. TCRdb recomputed calls from the multiplex PCR reads with MiXCR, one row per CDR3 protein. The table lists roughly 360,000 distinct CDR3 sequences, roughly 12% of them singletons. As for time point: newly diagnosed GD, antithyroid drugs for less than 3 months. After RNA was extracted from PBMCs, the TCR library was made from it. These data are also associated with another study on T cells in Graves' hyperthyroidism and ophthalmopathy.

Sequencing was performed on peripheral blood mononuclear cells (PBMCs), taken at new diagnosis, from a patient treated with antithyroid drugs. These receptors were collected from a woman between 18 and 29 years old with Graves disease.

This clonotype showed up many times. This rearrangement joins TRBV9 to TRBJ1-4; D remains unclear. The CDR3 has 14 amino acids. Trimming removed 0 bases from V and 8 bases from J, with 11 bases in between. Germline loops: CDR1 SGDLS, CDR2 YYNGEE. CDR3 bases: TGTGCCAGCAGCGTAGGGGAAGGGCGAGAAAAACTGTTTTTT. It specifies CASSVGEGREKLFF.

Ten or more counts support this clonotype. The chain employs TRBV9 and TRBJ2-1; D is uncertain. The CDR3 has 13 residues. Germline CDR1 and CDR2: SGDLS and YYNGEE. Trimming removed 3 bases from V and 3 bases from J, with 7 bases in between. In DNA, the CDR3 is TGTGCCAGCAGCGGACTGAACTACAATGAGCAGTTCTTC. This translates into CASSGLNYNEQFF.

This clonotype has a count of ten or more. The chain is built from TRBV6-2 or TRBV6-3 and TRBJ2-1, with 9 bases matching TRBD1. Germline V gene lookup returns CDR1 MNHEY and CDR2 SVGEGT. This CDR3 is 16 amino acids long. V shed 6 bases and J 6 bases; nucleotides not matched to a gene: 12. The CDR3 loop reads CASRHPGQGFGNEQFF. CDR3 coding DNA: TGTGCCAGCAGGCATCCGGGACAGGGATTTGGCAATGAGCAGTTCTTC.

The chain has TRBV19 and TRBJ1-2; a weak D match, TRBD1 (5 bases). CDR3 length: 14 residues. In germline, CDR1 is LNHDA, CDR2 SQIVND (reference sequence). The V end was cut by 3 bases, the J end by 4 bases, with 12 bases between. The CDR3 loop reads CASSMAQGSYGYTF. CDR3 DNA: TGTGCCAGTAGTATGGCCCAGGGATCCTATGGCTACACCTTC.

This clonotype was seen a few times. This chain links TRBV14 with TRBJ2-5; TRBD2 agrees at 7 bases. Germline lookup yields CDR1 SGHDN and CDR2 FVKESK. The CDR3 is made up of 16 amino acids. Trimming at V came to 2 bases and at J to 5 bases, leaving 11 bases not matched to a gene. As DNA, the CDR3 is TGTGCCAGCAGCCAATTGTCAGCGGGACTCGGGGAGACCCAGTACTTC. As protein: CASSQLSAGLGETQYF.

V and J are TRBV7-9 and TRBJ1-2; D remains ambiguous. The germline V gene encodes CDR1 SEHNR and CDR2 FQNEAQ (reference sequence). V lost 1 base to trimming and J lost 3 bases, with 9 bases between them. CDR3 length: 14 amino acids. CDR3 region: CASSLEGDYYGYTF. The CDR3 nucleotides read TGTGCCAGCAGCTTAGAGGGAGACTACTATGGCTACACCTTC.

This clonotype occurred a few times. The genes are TRBV30 and TRBJ2-3; the D gene is possibly TRBD1 (5 bases). Germline-derived CDR1 and CDR2 are GTSNPN and SVGIG (reference sequence). The CDR3 contains 14 residues. V lost 1 base to trimming and J lost 9 bases, with 17 bases between them. The CDR3 here is CAWSGVVMQGTQYF. The CDR3 bases are TGTGCCTGGAGTGGAGTGGTTATGCAGGGAACGCAGTATTTT.

This clonotype has just one count. The CDR3 sequence: CASSQAGRGANQPQHF. In DNA form, the CDR3 reads TGCGCCAGCAGCCAAGCTGGCAGGGGAGCAAATCAGCCCCAGCATTTT. This sequence joins TRBV4-1 and TRBJ1-5, with a weak D call TRBD1 (6 bases). CDR1 and CDR2 (germline): MGHRA, YSYEKL. V was shortened by 1 base and J by 4 bases, with 14 bases between the two germline ends. The CDR3 spans 16 residues.

In its sample, this clonotype was seen many times. The chain combines TRBV10-3 with TRBJ2-1; D is unresolved. Germline V lookup: CDR1 ENHRY, CDR2 SYGVKD. V shed 4 bases and J shed 5 bases, with 15 bases lying between them. CDR3 length: 15 amino acids. The CDR3, as DNA: TGTGCCATCAGTGTAAGCGATACCTTTAACAATGAGCAGTTCTTC. Translating gives CAISVSDTFNNEQFF.

This clonotype appeared many times. The V call is TRBV5-6, the J call TRBJ2-5; TRBD2 matches at 8 bases. Germline CDR1 and CDR2: SGHDT and YYEEEE. The trim removed 3 bases at V and 5 bases at J, leaving 12 bases unmatched. This CDR3 region has 16 residues. This CDR3 is CASSWPGLELGETQYF. CDR3 in DNA: TGTGCCAGCAGCTGGCCGGGACTAGAACTTGGCGAGACCCAGTACTTC.

This clonotype was seen repeatedly, ten times or more. V usage is TRBV7-8 and J usage is TRBJ1-1, with D hard to call. The germline V and J ends were trimmed by 2 bases and 5 bases, with 18 bases remaining between them. CDR1 is SGHVS, CDR2 FQNEAQ, per germline. The CDR3 has 16 residues. The CDR3, as DNA: TGTGCCAGCAGCTTATCTGTGACGGGATTGGAAACTGAAGCTTTCTTT. Residues: CASSLSVTGLETEAFF.

This clonotype showed up many times. The genes are TRBV2 and TRBJ1-1; D remains unclear. This CDR3 is built from 13 residues. CDR1 and CDR2 from the germline V gene are SNHLY and FYNNEI. Trimming took 6 bases from V and 5 from J, leaving 13 bases between them. The CDR3 reads CASSVSPRTEAFF. In DNA, the CDR3 is TGTGCCAGCAGCGTTAGTCCGAGGACTGAAGCTTTCTTT.

The V call is TRBV7-2, the J call TRBJ2-7; 8 positions agree with TRBD2. Germline CDR1 and CDR2: SGHTA and FQGNSA. The V gene end was trimmed by 5 bases and the J gene end by 0 bases; junction bases not matched to a gene: 6. This CDR3 is built from 15 residues. The CDR3 DNA is TGTGCCAGCAGCCCCCGGGAGGGGAGCTCCTACGAGCAGTACGTC. This encodes CASSPREGSSYEQYV.

This clonotype was counted a single time. Given a far larger clone just one base away, this is likely a sequencing read error. The chain links TRBV2 to TRBJ2-4; 10 bases line up with TRBD2. The last part of the DNA fits TRBJ2-1 better; the J call may be wrong. Per germline, CDR1 SNHLY and CDR2 FYNNEI. The CDR3 consists of 15 residues. The CDR3 reads CASIPLAGVMDEQFF. The CDR3 bases are TGTGCCAGCATCCCCCTAGCGGGGGTCATGGATGAGCAGTTCTTC.

This clonotype came up many times. This sequence joins TRBV28 and TRBJ1-1; D possibly corresponds to TRBD1 (6 bases). Germline-derived CDR1 and CDR2 are MDHEN and SYDVKM. V dropped 0 bases and J dropped 4 bases, with 9 bases sitting between them. This CDR3 spans 14 amino acids. CDR3 DNA: TGTGCCAGCAGTTTATGGGAGGACAGCACTGAAGCTTTCTTT. Protein: CASSLWEDSTEAFF.

This clonotype showed up many times. The chain carries TRBV12-3 or TRBV12-4 and TRBJ2-1; no definite D call. The CDR3 length is 14 residues. Trimming removed 6 bases from V and 4 bases from J, with 13 bases in between. For the CDR3, the DNA is TGTGCCAGCAGCCCACGGCCCGTATACAATGAGCAGTTCTTC. Its translation is CASSPRPVYNEQFF.

This clonotype was detected ten times or more. V is TRBV30 and J is TRBJ1-5; the D gene is possibly TRBD1 (5 bases). The V gene's germline CDR1 is GTSNPN and CDR2 SVGIG (reference sequence). The V and J ends lost 1 base and 3 bases respectively, with 10 bases between them. The CDR3 totals 14 residues. CDR3 sequence (DNA): TGTGCCTGGAGTGAGTCAGGGATCAATCAGCCCCAGCATTTT. Translation: CAWSESGINQPQHF.

This clonotype was observed at least ten times. This chain links TRBV6-1 with TRBJ1-1; perhaps TRBD1 as D (5 bases). This CDR3 has 16 residues. Germline V gene data show CDR1 as MNHNS and CDR2 as SASEGT. The V end was cut by 6 bases, the J end by 1 base, with 18 bases between. CDR3 sequence reads: CASRPNYGAENTEAFF. The CDR3 DNA is TGTGCCAGCAGACCTAACTACGGGGCGGAGAACACTGAAGCTTTCTTT.